The clone carrying this T cell receptor beta chain was seen a handful of times. Its specificity is not known. The CDR3 runs to 11 residues. V was pared by 3 bases and J by 3 bases, with 6 bases between. From germline, CDR1 is DFQATT and CDR2 SNEGSKA (reference sequence). Time point: patch test 1, 2 weeks after DPC sensitization. Treatment here: therapeutic diphenylcyclopropenone sensitization with weekly scalp DPC. The sample belongs to a study of human T cells and chemical hapten exposure. Study-level findings and limits: Patch test score tracked positively with PT1 expanded TCR counts. The number of TCRs above 1 in 1000 frequency did not change after DPC sensitization.

TCRdb re-derived calls from the RACE reads in MiXCR, one entry per CDR3 protein. This sample yields around 380,000 distinct CDR3 sequences, of which approximately 5% are seen a single time; around 2.3% belongs to the top ten. The receptor's source is a woman between 50 and 59 years old with alopecia areata. Some clones in this sample may be carry-over from other donors' samples. The V and J genes are TRBV20-1 and TRBJ2-7; D not certain. The sample in question was whole blood, obtained in connection with sensitization to the hapten diphenylcyclopropenone (DPC). CDR3 nucleotide sequence: TGCAGTGCTAGGGTCCTCTACGAGCAGTACTTC. Residues: CSARVLYEQYF.